This T cell receptor (beta chain) is from a study of cytomegalovirus exposure and HLA in healthy donors. The study, taken as a whole, reports: Further analysis, carried out later, found HLA-associated TCR beta chains more clonally expanded than equally common other chains. Altogether, more than 150 TCR beta chains were recorded as cytomegalovirus-associated.

Per germline, CDR1 MGHRA and CDR2 YSYEKL. This CDR3 contains 15 residues. V was shortened by 0 bases and J by 6 bases, with 11 bases between the two germline ends. Only a few counts were recorded for this clone. As yet, its antigen is unknown. Amplification used 60 Vbeta primers and 13 Jbeta primers. Under the authors' procedure: It was a later analysis that counted tens of millions of unique TCR beta chains, of which some 9.9 million were shared. Generated by immunoSEQ multiplex PCR, the TCRdb table keeps only in-frame clones and is missing some. V and J calls and clone size are as listed in that table; D and trimming were resolved from the DNA. The sample carries over 200,000 clones, approximately 84% recorded once.

The sequence was obtained from a woman between 40 and 50 years old in good health and CMV-seronegative. The chain carries TRBV4-1 and TRBJ1-4; unclear D gene. The sample comprised PBMCs. CDR3 amino acids: CASSQEGTGDEKLFF. In DNA form, the CDR3 reads TGCGCCAGCAGCCAAGAAGGCACGGGAGATGAAAAACTGTTTTTT.